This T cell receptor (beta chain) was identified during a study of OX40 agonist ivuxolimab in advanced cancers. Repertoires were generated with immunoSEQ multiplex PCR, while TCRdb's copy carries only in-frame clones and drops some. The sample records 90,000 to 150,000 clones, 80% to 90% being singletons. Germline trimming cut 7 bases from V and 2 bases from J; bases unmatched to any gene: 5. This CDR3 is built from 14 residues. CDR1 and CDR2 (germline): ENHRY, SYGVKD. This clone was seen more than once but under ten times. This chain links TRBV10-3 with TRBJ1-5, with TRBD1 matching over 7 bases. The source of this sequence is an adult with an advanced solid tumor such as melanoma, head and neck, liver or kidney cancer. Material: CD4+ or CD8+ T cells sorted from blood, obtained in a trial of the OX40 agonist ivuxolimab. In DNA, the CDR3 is TGTGCCATCAAACCAGGACAGGGCAATCAGCCCCAGCATTTT. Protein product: CAIKPGQGNQPQHF.